The 15 T cell receptor beta chains reported below all come from one sample, sequenced in a study of tumour-infiltrating T cells in Burkitt lymphoma. The protocol was immunoSEQ multiplex PCR, while the TCRdb copy is restricted to in-frame clones and leaves out a portion. The sample records 4,000 to 5,000 clones, around 84% being singletons. Material: tumor tissue. Source of these receptors: a human donor with diffuse large B-cell lymphoma. Some clones in this sample may be carry-over from other donors' samples.

The chain employs TRBV5-5 and TRBJ1-5; D gene uncertain. The germline gives CDR1 SGHKS, CDR2 YYEKEE (reference sequence). V lost 2 bases and J 0 bases, leaving 3 bases between the germline ends. This CDR3 spans 13 amino acids. CDR3 DNA sequence: TGTGCCAGCAGCTTTTATAGCAATCAGCCCCAGCATTTT. Protein product: CASSFYSNQPQHF.

The rearrangement joins TRBV19 to TRBJ1-5, with 8 bases identical to TRBD1. J lost 7 bases, V lost 6 bases, and 8 bases had no gene match. Germline V CDR1 and CDR2: LNHDA, SQIVND (reference sequence). The CDR3 runs to 14 residues. The CDR3 DNA follows: TGTGCCAGTAGGCCCGACAGGGGTTGGCAGCCCCAGCATTTT. It specifies CASRPDRGWQPQHF.

The genes are TRBV7-2 and TRBJ1-5; no clear D. The CDR3 is 12 amino acids. V lost 5 bases and J 8 bases, leaving 10 bases between the germline ends. Germline lookup yields CDR1 SGHTA and CDR2 FQGNSA. The CDR3 protein is CASSPLGKPQHF. CDR3 bases: TGTGCCAGCAGCCCCCTAGGAAAGCCCCAGCATTTT.

The chain recombines TRBV6-6 with TRBJ2-3; 12 bases agree with TRBD1. Trimming at V came to 7 bases and at J to 13 bases, leaving 15 bases not matched to a gene. The V gene's germline CDR1 is MNHNY and CDR2 SVGAGI (reference sequence). This CDR3 is built from 15 residues. Here the CDR3 DNA reads TGTGCCAGCAATGGTGGGACAGGGGGCTTTTTTGTGGAGTATTTT. Translation: CASNGGTGGFFVEYF.

Worth noting for this clone: The junction departs from the called germline gene at one end, perhaps through a read error. The chain couples TRBV18 to TRBJ1-1, with D hard to call. The CDR3 covers 16 residues. Germline V CDR1 and CDR2: KGHSH, LQKENI. The CDR3 spells CASSPQAAAYDTEAFF. CDR3 sequence (DNA): TGTGCCAGCTCACCACAGGCGGCGGCATATGACACTGAAGCTTTTTTT. The full variable domain, rest sourced from reference TRBV18 and TRBJ1-1, is NAGVMQNPRHLVRRRGQEARLRCSPMKGHSHVYWYRQLPEEGLKFMVYLQKENIIDESGMPKERFSAEFPKEGPSILRIQQVVRGDSAAYFCASSPQAAAYDTEAFFGQGTRLTVV.

The chain couples TRBV6-1 to TRBJ2-3, with 10 positions matching TRBD1. The trim removed 5 bases at V and 4 bases at J, leaving 6 bases unmatched. From germline, CDR1 is MNHNS and CDR2 SASEGT. CDR3 length equals 15 residues. The CDR3: CASSRDRGNSDTQYF. The CDR3, as DNA: TGTGCCAGCAGTCGGGACAGGGGTAATTCAGATACGCAGTATTTT.

V usage is TRBV6-5 and J usage is TRBJ1-2, with D uncertain. Looked up from germline, CDR1 is MNHEY and CDR2 is SVGAGI. V was trimmed by 2 bases and J by 8 bases, leaving 9 bases between them. The CDR3 length is 12 residues. CDR3 nucleotides: TGTGCCAGCAGTTACCACAACGGCGGCTACACCTTC. Protein sequence: CASSYHNGGYTF.

This chain connects TRBV19 to TRBJ2-7; either TRBD1 or TRBD2 may fit D (5 bases each). CDR1 and CDR2 (germline): LNHDA, SQIVND (reference sequence). Trimming left V 4 bases short and J 3 bases short, with 16 bases between. CDR3 length equals 15 residues. CDR3 DNA: TGTGCCAGTAGTACCTTCGGGGCCATAGGCTACGAGCAGTACTTC. The encoded protein is CASSTFGAIGYEQYF. The variable domain in full, with the rest retrieved from reference TRBV19 and TRBJ2-7, is DGGITQSPKYLFRKEGQNVTLSCEQNLNHDAMYWYRQDPGQGLRLIYYSQIVNDFQKGDIAEGYSVSREKKESFPLTVTSAQKNPTAFYLCASSTFGAIGYEQYFGPGTRLTVT.

The gene calls are TRBV14 and TRBJ1-1; D perhaps matches TRBD1 (6 bases). The V end was cut by 3 bases, the J end by 0 bases, with 11 bases between. Germline V gene sequence: CDR1 SGHDN, CDR2 FVKESK. This CDR3 region has 15 residues. CDR3 sequence: CASSHLYRVNTEAFF. CDR3 DNA: TGTGCCAGCAGCCATCTCTACAGGGTGAACACTGAAGCTTTCTTT.

The V and J genes are TRBV29-1 and TRBJ1-1; D is uncertain. Germline CDR1 is SQVTM and CDR2 is ANQGSEA. This CDR3 has 12 amino acids. Between the trimmed V and J ends, which lost 6 bases and 1 base, there was a span of 9 bases. CDR3: CSVWESNTEAFF. In DNA form, the CDR3 reads TGCAGCGTGTGGGAGTCGAACACTGAAGCTTTCTTT.

The J gene is TRBJ1-1, the V gene TRBV30; the D gene is possibly TRBD1 (5 bases). The ends were cut back, 4 bases at V and 1 base at J, with 19 bases in the middle. The CDR3 is made up of 16 amino acids. Germline lookup yields CDR1 GTSNPN and CDR2 SVGIG (reference sequence). The CDR3 protein is CAWTKFTGTGNTEAFF. DNA for the CDR3: TGTGCCTGGACTAAATTTACCGGGACGGGGAACACTGAAGCTTTCTTT.

The gene calls are TRBV11-2 and TRBJ2-5; D may correspond to TRBD1 or TRBD2 (5 bases each). CDR3 length equals 15 residues. V was cut by 1 base and J by 4 bases, with 13 bases left in between. Looked up from germline, CDR1 is SGHAT and CDR2 is FQNNGV. CDR3 in amino acids: CASSLGTHGAETQYF. CDR3 in DNA: TGTGCCAGCAGCTTAGGGACGCACGGGGCAGAGACCCAGTACTTC.

The V gene is TRBV7-9, the J gene TRBJ2-7; no firm D call. The CDR3 loop spans 14 amino acids. V gave up 4 bases and J gave up 0 bases, with 10 bases separating them. CDR1 is SEHNR, CDR2 FQNEAQ, per germline (reference sequence). Here the CDR3 DNA reads TGTGCCAGCAGCTGGATGCCCAACTCCTACGAGCAGTACTTC. Amino acid sequence: CASSWMPNSYEQYF.

J is TRBJ1-2 and V is TRBV7-6; a possible D gene is TRBD1 (5 bases). The V gene lost 1 base and the J gene lost 0 bases, with 12 bases spanning the gap. CDR3 length: 16 residues. Germline V lookup: CDR1 SGHVS, CDR2 FNYEAQ. The DNA of the CDR3 is TGTGCCAGCAGCTTAGTTTCGAGGGGAACTAACTATGGCTACACCTTC. Its translation is CASSLVSRGTNYGYTF. Full variable domain (outside the CDR3, taken from reference TRBV7-6 and TRBJ1-2): GAGVSQSPRYKVTKRGQDVALRCDPISGHVSLYWYRQALGQGPEFLTYFNYEAQQDKSGLPNDRFSAERPEGSISTLTIQRTEQRDSAMYRCASSLVSRGTNYGYTFGSGTRLTVV.

The chain joins TRBV6-5 to TRBJ2-5; D is possibly TRBD2 (5 bases). Germline assignment: CDR1 MNHEY and CDR2 SVGAGI. CDR3 length: 14 residues. V was shortened by 0 bases and J by 3 bases, with 8 bases between the two germline ends. The CDR3 DNA is TGTGCCAGCAGTTACTCCGGAGGAAAAGAGACCCAGTACTTC. This codes for CASSYSGGKETQYF.